Listed below are T cell receptor beta chains from one sample, sequenced in a study of post-analysis software for immune sequencing data. TCRdb re-called the PCR reads with MiXCR, one entry per CDR3 protein. The sample has hundreds of thousands of distinct CDR3 sequences, about 27% seen once. Sequenced input: blood. These receptors originate from a girl between 5 and 17 years old with multiple sclerosis. The CDR3 runs from the conserved cysteine through the conserved F or W. Fields, in order: clone size, D gene, J gene, V gene, CDR3 protein, CDR3 DNA. The D gene is left open where the match is weak. Part of the rows lack a size; the others show once, few, many or a class for expanded clones.

>.|TRBD2|TRBJ2-7|TRBV29-1
CSVVGGAVREQYF
TGCAGCGTTGTCGGGGGGGCGGTTCGCGAGCAGTACTTC
>.|TRBD2|TRBJ2-1|TRBV2
CAGHGRGTSSYNEQFF
TGTGCCGGACACGGCCGGGGGACTAGCTCCTACAATGAGCAGTTCTTC
>few|.|TRBJ1-2|TRBV20-1
CSARDVRGYTF
TGCAGTGCTAGGGACGTCCGTGGCTACACCTTC
>few|.|TRBJ1-5|TRBV12-3/TRBV12-4
CASSPGTGPQHF
TGTGCCAGCAGTCCCGGGACGGGGCCCCAGCATTTT
>.|TRBD2|TRBJ2-1|TRBV20-1
CSASGLAGVIYNEQFF
TGCAGTGCTAGCGGGCTAGCGGGGGTCATCTACAATGAGCAGTTCTTC
>many|.|TRBJ2-3|TRBV7-2
CASSPFSTDTQYF
TGTGCCAGCAGCCCGTTTAGCACAGATACGCAGTATTTT
>few|.|TRBJ1-2|TRBV7-2
CASSPSDRYGYTF
TGTGCCAGCAGCCCATCCGACCGTTATGGCTACACCTTC
>few|TRBD1|TRBJ2-5|TRBV2
CASMGTGWTETQYF
TGTGCCAGCATGGGGACAGGGTGGACAGAGACCCAGTACTTC
>few|TRBD2|TRBJ2-1|TRBV6-5
CASSYSTSGGNGQFF
TGTGCCAGCAGTTACTCGACTAGCGGGGGAAATGGGCAGTTCTTC
>.|.|TRBJ1-1|TRBV7-9
CTSSSARNTEAFF
TGTACCAGCAGCTCCGCACGGAACACTGAAGCTTTCTTT
>.|.|TRBJ2-1|TRBV5-1
CASSLARSIDEQFF
TGCGCCAGCAGCTTGGCCAGGTCCATCGATGAGCAGTTCTTC
>.|.|TRBJ1-5|TRBV10-3
CAMGTGTQPQHF
TGTGCCATGGGGACTGGTACCCAGCCCCAGCATTTT
>few|.|TRBJ1-1|TRBV5-1
CASSGQTRNTEAFF
TGCGCCAGCAGCGGTCAGACCCGGAACACTGAAGCTTTCTTT
>.|.|TRBJ1-1|TRBV10-3
CAISESRPHDTEAFF
TGTGCCATCAGTGAGTCGCGGCCCCATGACACTGAAGCTTTCTTT
>many|TRBD1|TRBJ2-3|TRBV7-2
CASSPTGLRDTQYF
TGTGCCAGCAGCCCGACAGGGCTTAGGGATACGCAGTATTTT
>.|TRBD2|TRBJ2-5|TRBV6-4
CASSDSGGSLGTQYF
TGTGCCAGCAGTGACTCAGGCGGGAGCTTGGGGACCCAGTACTTC
>few|.|TRBJ2-4|TRBV28
CASSLLRGGRGGKNIQYF
TGTGCCAGCAGTTTATTACGAGGCGGCAGGGGTGGCAAAAACATTCAGTACTTC
>.|.|TRBJ1-1|TRBV6-5
CANSYSPGMNTEAFF
TGTGCCAACAGTTACTCTCCGGGTATGAACACTGAAGCTTTCTTT
>few|.|TRBJ1-4|TRBV7-9
CASSPSANIEKLFF
TGTGCCAGCAGCCCGAGCGCAAACATCGAAAAACTGTTTTTT
>few|TRBD1|TRBJ1-4|TRBV10-3
CAISVGQNEKLFF
TGTGCCATCAGTGTGGGACAGAATGAAAAACTGTTTTTT
>.|TRBD2|TRBJ2-7|TRBV29-1
CSARTAGKYNEQYF
TGCAGCGCCAGAACAGCGGGGAAATACAATGAGCAGTACTTC
>once|TRBD1|TRBJ1-2|TRBV10-3
CAISNGQGEVYGYTF
TGTGCCATCAGTAACGGACAGGGGGAGGTGTATGGCTACACCTTC